One sample yielded the 28 T cell receptor beta chains listed below, sequenced in a study of shared clonotypes between healthy human individuals. Data came from immunoSEQ multiplex PCR; TCRdb stores just in-frame clones and leaves some out. The sample consists of about 1.1 million clones, approximately 75% of them appearing once. Sequencing was performed on memory CD4+ T cells from PBMCs. Regarding subset: CD45RA-negative fraction. Receptor source: a man aged 18 to 35 in good health. Some clones in this sample may be carry-over from other donors' samples.

There are a few counts of this clone. V usage is TRBV6-5 and J usage is TRBJ1-5, with TRBD1 matching over 9 bases. Looked up from germline, CDR1 is MNHEY and CDR2 is SVGAGI. The CDR3 sequence is 15 residues long. V trimming: 1 base; J trimming: 6 bases; junction bases outside the gene matches: 4. CDR3: CASSYYYRGPQPQHF. The CDR3 nucleotides read TGTGCCAGCAGTTACTATTACAGGGGGCCTCAGCCCCAGCATTTT.

This clone was seen at least ten times. The chain carries TRBV5-4 and TRBJ2-5, with D maybe TRBD1 (6 bases). Per the germline V gene, CDR1 is SGHNT and CDR2 is YYREEE (reference sequence). This CDR3 has 14 residues. Trimming took off 4 bases at V and 1 base at J, with 11 bases between the two ends. The CDR3 DNA sequence: TGTGCCAGCAGCCCCCGGACAGCCCAAGAGACCCAGTACTTC. Amino acid sequence: CASSPRTAQETQYF.

This clone was detected only a few times. This chain joins TRBV2 and TRBJ2-1; 12 positions agree with TRBD2. V was pared by 5 bases and J by 0 bases, with 5 bases of the junction left unmatched. This CDR3 is 17 amino acids long. Germline CDR1 is SNHLY and CDR2 is FYNNEI. The CDR3 loop is CASSPPSGRGSYNEQFF. The CDR3 nucleotides are TGTGCCAGCAGTCCACCTAGCGGGAGGGGCTCCTACAATGAGCAGTTCTTC.

The genes are TRBV10-3 and TRBJ2-7; D is uncertain. CDR1 is ENHRY, CDR2 SYGVKD, per germline. The CDR3 totals 12 residues. The V end lost 2 bases, the J end lost 6 bases, and 8 bases lay between the germline ends. CDR3: CAISEPRREQYF. The CDR3 DNA reads as TGTGCCATCAGTGAGCCAAGGCGCGAGCAGTACTTC.

This clone appeared a few times. The V call is TRBV6-1, the J call TRBJ1-6; a weak D match, TRBD1 (5 bases). Per germline, CDR1 MNHNS and CDR2 SASEGT. With 8 bases removed from V and 12 bases from J, the gap between germline ends came to 11 bases. The CDR3 extends over 11 amino acids. CDR3 coding DNA: TGTGCCAGCGGAGGGGTGGTACCCCTCCACTTT. Encoded protein: CASGGVVPLHF.

This chain links TRBV5-6 with TRBJ1-4; D gene ambiguous. This CDR3 has 16 amino acids. CDR1 and CDR2 from the germline V gene are SGHDT and YYEEEE. The V gene lost 0 bases and the J gene lost 2 bases, with 11 bases spanning the gap. The CDR3 nucleotides read TGTGCCAGCAGCTTGGTTGGCGCAGTGACTAATGAAAAACTGTTTTTT. Translated: CASSLVGAVTNEKLFF.

The genes are TRBV28 and TRBJ2-5; 12 bases fit TRBD1. This CDR3 has 14 residues. Looked up from germline, CDR1 is MDHEN and CDR2 is SYDVKM. V lost 4 bases to trimming and J lost 4 bases; unmatched junction nucleotides: 1. CDR3 in amino acids: CASSSGQGAETQYF. CDR3 in DNA: TGTGCCAGCAGTTCGGGACAGGGGGCAGAGACCCAGTACTTC.

The V call is TRBV6-6, the J call TRBJ2-7, with 9 positions matching TRBD1. V lost 0 bases, J lost 6 bases, and 6 bases stayed unmatched. The CDR3 has 15 amino acids. Germline loops: CDR1 MNHNY, CDR2 SVGAGI (reference sequence). The CDR3 reads CASSYSEQGASEQYF. The CDR3 nucleotides are TGTGCCAGCAGTTACTCCGAACAGGGGGCCAGCGAGCAGTACTTC.

Comment on this clone: A far larger clone is just one base off, so this is likely a read error. J is TRBJ1-2 and V is TRBV7-9, with D tentatively TRBD1 (6 bases). Germline CDR1 reads SEHNR; CDR2 reads FQNEAQ (reference sequence). The V gene lost 3 bases and the J gene lost 8 bases, with 10 bases spanning the gap. The CDR3 totals 12 residues. The CDR3 coding sequence is TGTGCCAGCAGCTTGAACAGGGACGGCTACACCTTC. It is translated as CASSLNRDGYTF.

The chain carries TRBV5-1 and TRBJ2-5, with D maybe TRBD1 (6 bases). V shed 2 bases and J shed 1 base, with 9 bases lying between them. In germline, CDR1 is SGHRS, CDR2 YFSETQ. The CDR3 is 14 amino acids. CDR3 residues: CASSFGDTQETQYF. The CDR3, as DNA: TGCGCCAGCAGCTTTGGGGACACCCAAGAGACCCAGTACTTC.

The gene calls are TRBV28 and TRBJ2-7, with D possibly called TRBD1 or TRBD2 (5 bases each). The CDR3 spans 16 residues. Looked up from germline, CDR1 is MDHEN and CDR2 is SYDVKM. V was shortened by 3 bases and J by 1 base, with 16 bases between the two germline ends. The CDR3 DNA reads TGTGCCAGCAGTTTCGGTTTTAGGGGACCTTCCTACGAGCAGTACTTC. Translation gives CASSFGFRGPSYEQYF.

To note about this clone: Other DNA sequences within the sample encode an identical CDR3. The chain joins TRBV5-5 to TRBJ2-3, with D uncertain. Trimming left V 0 bases short and J 0 bases short, with 8 bases between. CDR3 size: 15 residues. Germline V lookup: CDR1 SGHKS, CDR2 YYEKEE (reference sequence). Written as DNA, the CDR3 is TGTGCCAGCAGCTTGGCCGTGGGCAGCACAGATACGCAGTATTTT. It is translated as CASSLAVGSTDTQYF.

The genes are TRBV19 and TRBJ1-4, with a possible D match to TRBD1 (6 bases). Trimming removed 6 bases at V and 7 bases at J, with 15 bases between. Looked up from germline, CDR1 is LNHDA and CDR2 is SQIVND (reference sequence). The CDR3 runs to 14 residues. Here the CDR3 reads CASSPGQRAEKLFF. The CDR3 DNA sequence: TGTGCCAGTAGCCCGGGACAAAGAGCTGAAAAACTGTTTTTT.

The chain has TRBV9 and TRBJ2-7; D perhaps matches TRBD2 (5 bases). Germline loops: CDR1 SGDLS, CDR2 YYNGEE. V lost 4 bases to trimming and J lost 3 bases, with 17 bases between them. The CDR3 runs 15 residues. The CDR3 region has the DNA TGTGCCAGCAGCCCGAGCGGATCTAGGGTCTACGAGCAGTACTTC. It translates to CASSPSGSRVYEQYF.

In its sample, this clone was seen a few times. CDR3 in amino acids: CASSQEPPGISGANVLTF. CDR3 coding DNA: TGCGCCAGCAGCCAGGAACCTCCGGGGATCTCTGGGGCCAACGTCCTGACTTTC. The gene calls are TRBV4-3 and TRBJ2-6, with D possibly TRBD2 on 5 matching bases. From germline, CDR1 is LGHNA and CDR2 YSLEER. The CDR3 runs to 18 residues. V was cut by 3 bases and J by 0 bases, with 15 bases left in between.

The rearrangement uses TRBV27 and TRBJ2-3; no reliable D call. Germline lookup yields CDR1 MNHEY and CDR2 SMNVEV (reference sequence). The CDR3 is 14 amino acids. V dropped 1 base and J dropped 1 base, with 6 bases sitting between them. CDR3: CASSLFFGTDTQYF. Written as DNA, the CDR3 is TGTGCCAGCAGTTTATTTTTCGGCACAGATACGCAGTATTTT.

This clone is a singleton in its sample. V and J are TRBV28 and TRBJ1-1; D is undetermined. The V gene lost 6 bases and the J gene lost 5 bases, with 19 bases spanning the gap. Germline V gene sequence: CDR1 MDHEN, CDR2 SYDVKM. The CDR3 runs 15 residues. The CDR3: CASSPLGLPRTEAFF. The CDR3 coding sequence is TGTGCCAGCAGCCCACTGGGCCTCCCAAGGACTGAAGCTTTCTTT.

This clone was picked up a small number of times. The V and J genes are TRBV30 and TRBJ1-4, with TRBD1 identical over 7 bases. Germline V gives CDR1 GTSNPN, CDR2 SVGIG (reference sequence). The CDR3 is made up of 12 amino acids. The V gene end was trimmed by 3 bases and the J gene end by 8 bases; junction bases not matched to a gene: 3. Here the CDR3 DNA reads TGTGCCTGGAGAACGGACAGGGAAAAACTGTTTTTT. Protein sequence: CAWRTDREKLFF. The variable domain in full, completed from reference TRBV30 and TRBJ1-4, reads SQTIHQWPATLVQPVGSPLSLECTVEGTSNPNLYWYRQAAGRGLQLLFYSVGIGQISSEVPQNLSASRPQDRQFILSSKKLLLSDSGFYLCAWRTDREKLFFGSGTQLSVL.

This clone was recorded only once. The chain carries TRBV28 and TRBJ1-2; D call uncertain. Trimming pared 3 bases from V and 4 bases from J, leaving 12 bases between. This CDR3 spans 14 amino acids. CDR1 and CDR2 (germline): MDHEN, SYDVKM. The CDR3: CASSFVGSFYGYTF. The CDR3 coding sequence is TGTGCCAGCAGTTTTGTGGGCAGCTTCTATGGCTACACCTTC.

This clone showed up just a few times. The chain carries TRBV2 and TRBJ1-5, with 9 bases matching TRBD1. V gave up 5 bases and J gave up 4 bases; unmatched junction bases: 6. This CDR3 comprises 15 residues. Looked up from germline, CDR1 is SNHLY and CDR2 is FYNNEI. Written as DNA, the CDR3 is TGTGCCAGCAGTCTGGGACAGGGATGGAATCAGCCCCAGCATTTT. Encoded protein: CASSLGQGWNQPQHF.

The chain uses TRBV5-1 and TRBJ2-1, with 12 bases that match TRBD2. The CDR3 length is 16 residues. J gave up 6 bases and V 0 bases, and 4 bases lay outside the gene matches. Germline CDR1 is SGHRS and CDR2 is YFSETQ. CDR3 sequence: CASSLVLAGGGNEQFF. The CDR3 region has the DNA TGCGCCAGCAGCTTGGTGCTAGCGGGAGGGGGCAATGAGCAGTTCTTC.

This clone has only one observation. The sample has other DNA sequences that encode this CDR3 too. This chain links TRBV7-2 with TRBJ2-7, with D possibly being TRBD1 or TRBD2 (5 bases each). V dropped 2 bases and J dropped 3 bases, with 11 bases sitting between them. This CDR3 is built from 14 residues. Per the germline V gene, CDR1 is SGHTA and CDR2 is FQGNSA. The CDR3 loop reads CASSLRDRYYEQYF. CDR3 coding DNA: TGTGCCAGCAGCTTACGGGACCGCTACTACGAGCAGTACTTC.

The chain links TRBV15 to TRBJ2-5; 10 nucleotides line up with TRBD2. Germline lookup yields CDR1 LNHNV and CDR2 YYDKDF (reference sequence). Germline trimming cut 3 bases from V and 3 bases from J; bases unmatched to any gene: 13. CDR3 length: 18 amino acids. The CDR3: CATSSRSSSGRNEETQYF. The CDR3 DNA is TGTGCCACCAGCAGCCGATCCTCTAGCGGGAGAAATGAAGAGACCCAGTACTTC.

This chain uses TRBV28 with TRBJ2-5, with D maybe TRBD1 (6 bases). CDR1 is MDHEN, CDR2 SYDVKM, per germline. The CDR3 length is 15 residues. V lost 3 bases, J lost 6 bases, and 17 bases lay in between. In nucleotides, the CDR3 is TGTGCCAGCAGTTTGACAGGTATCCGGGTGCAGACCCAGTACTTC. Amino acid sequence: CASSLTGIRVQTQYF.

V is TRBV5-1 and J is TRBJ2-3, with TRBD2 matching over 7 bases. Trimming at V came to 7 bases and at J to 2 bases, leaving 4 bases not matched to a gene. CDR3 length: 13 residues. The germline CDR1 and CDR2 sequences are SGHRS and YFSETQ. The CDR3 sequence is CASASGITDTQYF. Written as DNA, the CDR3 is TGCGCCAGCGCTAGCGGAATCACAGATACGCAGTATTTT.

The CDR3 nucleotides are TGCGCCAGCAGCTTGGCAAGGGCCCTGAACACTGAAGCTTTCTTT. Amino acids: CASSLARALNTEAFF. The rearrangement joins TRBV5-1 to TRBJ1-1; D not certain. This CDR3 is built from 15 residues. Germline CDR1 SGHRS, CDR2 YFSETQ. Trimming stripped 0 bases from V and 0 bases from J, with 9 bases between.

The table lists this clone with a count of one. J is TRBJ2-1 and V is TRBV30, with 14 bases that match TRBD2. Germline V gives CDR1 GTSNPN, CDR2 SVGIG (reference sequence). CDR3 length equals 15 residues. V shed 2 bases and J 7 bases; nucleotides not matched to a gene: 4. CDR3 sequence reads: CAWSRGLAGVNEQFF. The DNA of the CDR3 is TGTGCCTGGAGTCGGGGACTAGCGGGAGTTAATGAGCAGTTCTTC.

This chain uses TRBV6-5 with TRBJ2-1; D is uncertain. V shed 5 bases and J shed 5 bases, with 7 bases lying between them. Germline assignment: CDR1 MNHEY and CDR2 SVGAGI. This CDR3 is 12 amino acids long. Here the CDR3 DNA reads TGTGCCAGCAGTGCCTCAAACAATGAGCAGTTCTTC. Translation gives CASSASNNEQFF.